These 18 T cell receptor beta chains share one sample of origin, sequenced in a study of control samples from healthy donors and cancer patients. Profiled with immunoSEQ multiplex PCR; TCRdb holds only in-frame clones, not every one. The sample shows some 120,000 clones, roughly 84% of them seen only once. Sequencing input: blood. These receptors originate from a man aged 40-50 years in good health.

The J gene is TRBJ1-1, the V gene TRBV7-2; no clear D. Germline CDR1 reads SGHTA; CDR2 reads FQGNSA. There are 16 residues in the CDR3. Trimming pared 1 base from V and 1 base from J, leaving 13 bases between. This CDR3 reads CASSLGGVGGNTEAFF. The CDR3, as DNA: TGTGCCAGCAGCTTAGGTGGGGTGGGAGGGAACACTGAAGCTTTCTTT. The full variable domain, with the rest looked up from reference TRBV7-2 and TRBJ1-1, is GAGVSQSPSNKVTEKGKDVELRCDPISGHTALYWYRQSLGQGLEFLIYFQGNSAPDKSGLPSDRFSAERTGGSVSTLTIQRTQQEDSAVYLCASSLGGVGGNTEAFFGQGTRLTVV.

CDR3 DNA: TGTGCCACCAGTGACTGGACAGGGGGAGACACCGGGGAGCTGTTTTTT. Its protein product is CATSDWTGGDTGELFF. This chain connects TRBV24-1 to TRBJ2-2; 10 bases are shared with TRBD1. V gave up 4 bases and J gave up 3 bases; unmatched junction bases: 4. This CDR3 is 16 amino acids long. Germline-derived CDR1 and CDR2 are KGHDR and SFDVKD.

The chain joins TRBV11-2 to TRBJ1-2; the D is unclear. Trimming cost V 1 base and J 6 bases, with 3 bases left between them. This CDR3 region has 11 residues. Looked up from germline, CDR1 is SGHAT and CDR2 is FQNNGV. CDR3 DNA: TGTGCCAGCAGCTTAGGTGATGGCTACACCTTC. Translation: CASSLGDGYTF.

The chain is built from TRBV29-1 and TRBJ1-1; D remains ambiguous. V was trimmed by 6 bases and J by 0 bases, leaving 8 bases between them. CDR1 is SQVTM, CDR2 ANQGSEA, per germline. CDR3 length: 12 residues. The CDR3 here is CSVKRMNTEAFF. The CDR3 DNA follows: TGCAGCGTCAAGAGAATGAACACTGAAGCTTTCTTT.

This clone appeared once. The rearrangement links TRBV4-1 to TRBJ1-1; 8 bases agree with TRBD1. Germline V gene lookup returns CDR1 MGHRA and CDR2 YSYEKL. V shed 1 base, J shed 11 bases, and the junction held 6 bases outside the gene matches. The length of the CDR3 is 13 residues. Here the CDR3 reads CASSQAQGAAAFF. The CDR3 bases are TGCGCCAGCAGCCAAGCTCAGGGGGCGGCGGCTTTCTTT.

This clone was seen a handful of times. The chain is built from TRBV25-1 and TRBJ1-2; 9 bases align to TRBD1. Germline V CDR1 and CDR2: MGHDK, SYGVNS. This CDR3 spans 12 amino acids. V shed 6 bases, J shed 7 bases, and the junction held 3 bases outside the gene matches. This CDR3 is CASRQGALGYTF. CDR3 bases: TGTGCCAGCAGACAGGGGGCGCTTGGCTACACCTTC.

The chain couples TRBV6-1 to TRBJ2-2; a possible D gene is TRBD2 (5 bases). Germline V CDR1 and CDR2: MNHNS, SASEGT. CDR3 length: 14 amino acids. Trimming left V 3 bases short and J 4 bases short, with 9 bases between. DNA of the CDR3: TGTGCCAGCAGTGAGAGGGTGAGCACCGGGGAGCTGTTTTTT. Protein product: CASSERVSTGELFF.

V is TRBV3-1 (or the pseudogene TRBV3-2) and J is TRBJ2-1; D is possibly TRBD2 (6 bases). V was clipped by 3 bases and J by 0 bases, with 9 bases between them. CDR3 length: 15 amino acids. CDR1 is LGHDT, CDR2 YNNKEL, per germline (reference sequence). The CDR3, as DNA: TGTGCCAGCAGCCAGGGACTCAGCTCCTACAATGAGCAGTTCTTC. As protein: CASSQGLSSYNEQFF.

This clone was observed a handful of times. The chain links TRBV6-2 or TRBV6-3 to TRBJ1-2, with TRBD1 identical over 10 bases. The V and J ends lost 5 bases and 9 bases, in that order; junction bases with no gene match: 6. The V gene's germline CDR1 is MNHEY and CDR2 SVGEGT. The CDR3 sequence is 13 residues long. CDR3 amino acids: CASSTRDRGRYTF. Written as DNA, the CDR3 is TGTGCCAGCAGTACCCGGGACAGGGGACGCTACACCTTC.

The genes are TRBV11-2 and TRBJ1-1, with D unresolved. The CDR3 is 11 residues long. The ends were cut back, 4 bases at V and 10 bases at J, with 10 bases in the middle. The V gene's germline CDR1 is SGHAT and CDR2 FQNNGV. This chain's CDR3 is CASSSFLGAFF. The CDR3, as DNA: TGTGCCAGCAGCTCTTTTTTAGGAGCTTTCTTT.

This clone was detected once. CDR3 nucleotide sequence: TGTGCCAGCAGTGTGGGATCCGGACAGGGATATACTGAAGCTTTCTTT. It codes for CASSVGSGQGYTEAFF. The chain has TRBV6-1 and TRBJ1-1; 8 bases agree with TRBD1. The ends lost 4 bases at V and 5 bases at J; junction bases unmatched: 12. The CDR3 is 16 amino acids. In germline, CDR1 is MNHNS, CDR2 SASEGT.

This clone was found a few times. The rearrangement joins TRBV12-3 or TRBV12-4 to TRBJ1-1; 9 bases map to TRBD1. The CDR3 spans 13 residues. V lost 6 bases and J lost 11; bases outside the gene matches: 10. The CDR3 bases are TGTGCCAGCAGCCGAGGACAGGGGTCTGGGGCTTTCTTT. Translation gives CASSRGQGSGAFF.

This chain joins TRBV10-3 and TRBJ1-6; no definite D call. Trimming stripped 3 bases from V and 8 bases from J, with 11 bases between. In germline, CDR1 is ENHRY, CDR2 SYGVKD. The CDR3 totals 14 residues. The CDR3 reads CAISEFGSYSPLHF. Here the CDR3 DNA reads TGTGCCATCAGTGAATTCGGCTCGTATTCACCCCTCCACTTT.

V is TRBV6-5 and J is TRBJ2-7; TRBD2 might be the D (6 bases). This CDR3 has 13 amino acids. Germline-derived CDR1 and CDR2 are MNHEY and SVGAGI. The V and J ends lost 8 bases and 5 bases respectively, with 16 bases between them. CDR3 nucleotide sequence: TGTGCCAGCCAACCCCCAGGGAGGCACGAGCAGTACTTC. Translated: CASQPPGRHEQYF.

The CDR3 nucleotides read TGTGCCAGCAGTGAATCGGGCCATCGGAACACTGAAGCTTTCTTT. Its protein product is CASSESGHRNTEAFF. V and J are TRBV25-1 and TRBJ1-1, with no clear D. The CDR3 covers 15 residues. The V and J ends lost 1 base and 1 base respectively, with 10 bases between them. Germline V gene lookup returns CDR1 MGHDK and CDR2 SYGVNS.

The chain employs TRBV9 and TRBJ1-3, with 8 bases matching TRBD1. Germline-derived CDR1 and CDR2 are SGDLS and YYNGEE. Germline trimming cut 3 bases from V and 3 bases from J; bases unmatched to any gene: 8. The CDR3 spans 16 residues. The CDR3 DNA follows: TGTGCCAGCAGCGACCGGACAGGGAGGGGTGGAAACACCATATATTTT. This gives the protein CASSDRTGRGGNTIYF.

This rearrangement joins TRBV30 to TRBJ1-2, with a weak D call TRBD1 (5 bases). This CDR3 has 13 residues. V was pared by 1 base and J by 4 bases, with 10 bases between. Germline CDR1 GTSNPN, CDR2 SVGIG (reference sequence). The CDR3 is CAWSGQLIYGYTF. CDR3 nucleotides: TGTGCCTGGAGTGGACAGCTTATCTATGGCTACACCTTC. Together with reference TRBV30 and TRBJ1-2, the CDR3 gives the full variable domain: SQTIHQWPATLVQPVGSPLSLECTVEGTSNPNLYWYRQAAGRGLQLLFYSVGIGQISSEVPQNLSASRPQDRQFILSSKKLLLSDSGFYLCAWSGQLIYGYTFGSGTRLTVV.

The rearrangement links TRBV30 to TRBJ1-5, with TRBD1 identical over 10 bases. V trimming: 3 bases; J trimming: 6 bases; junction bases outside the gene matches: 5. CDR3 length: 14 amino acids. Germline V CDR1 and CDR2: GTSNPN, SVGIG (reference sequence). The chain's CDR3 is CAWRGTGDAQPQHF. The CDR3 nucleotides read TGTGCCTGGAGAGGGACAGGGGACGCTCAGCCCCAGCATTTT.